The 16 T cell receptor beta chains in this list originate from one sample, sequenced in a study of blood T cell repertoires in COVID-19. TCRdb's copy holds only in-frame clones and misses some; the assay was immunoSEQ multiplex PCR. The table shows a few hundred thousand clones, with around 87% occurring only once. Sequencing input: peripheral blood. These receptors were collected from a woman aged 50 to 60 with acute or convalescent COVID-19.

This clone is a singleton in its sample. J is TRBJ2-2 and V is TRBV29-1; D not certain. The CDR3 runs 14 residues. With 4 bases removed from V and 0 bases from J, the gap between germline ends came to 9 bases. Germline V gives CDR1 SQVTM, CDR2 ANQGSEA. CDR3 in amino acids: CSVGGFSNTGELFF. In nucleotides, the CDR3 is TGCAGCGTTGGCGGATTCTCGAACACCGGGGAGCTGTTTTTT.

The chain combines TRBV18 with TRBJ2-2, with 7 bases aligning to TRBD2. The CDR3 runs to 17 residues. Germline V lookup: CDR1 KGHSH, CDR2 LQKENI. With V trimmed by 1 base and J by 1 base, 6 bases remained unmatched. CDR3 DNA sequence: TGTGCCAGCTCACCACGGGCGGGAGTCAGGAACACCGGGGAGCTGTTTTTT. It translates to CASSPRAGVRNTGELFF.

In its sample, this clone was seen once. The chain carries TRBV4-1 and TRBJ2-7; 8 nucleotides agree with TRBD2. In germline, CDR1 is MGHRA, CDR2 YSYEKL. This CDR3 region has 15 residues. V lost 1 base, J lost 7 bases, and 9 bases stayed unmatched. The CDR3 is CASSQAASGLREQYF. The CDR3 DNA reads as TGCGCCAGCAGCCAAGCGGCTAGCGGGTTAAGGGAGCAGTACTTC.

This chain links TRBV12-3 or TRBV12-4 with TRBJ1-2; D is ambiguous. The V end lost 2 bases, the J end lost 5 bases, and 9 bases lay between the germline ends. The CDR3 spans 13 residues. CDR3: CASSLRRGYGYTF. CDR3 bases: TGTGCCAGCAGTTTACGGCGAGGGTATGGCTACACCTTC.

The chain has TRBV9 and TRBJ1-3; TRBD1 matches at 7 bases. This CDR3 is built from 19 residues. Looked up from germline, CDR1 is SGDLS and CDR2 is YYNGEE. V was pared by 3 bases and J by 2 bases, with 17 bases of the junction left unmatched. This chain's CDR3 is CASSAAGTEPRVTGNTIYF. The CDR3 coding sequence is TGTGCCAGCAGCGCTGCCGGGACAGAGCCCCGGGTCACTGGAAACACCATATATTTT. Full variable domain (outside the CDR3, taken from reference TRBV9 and TRBJ1-3): DSGVTQTPKHLITATGQRVTLRCSPRSGDLSVYWYQQSLDQGLQFLIQYYNGEERAKGNILERFSAQQFPDLHSELNLSSLELGDSALYFCASSAAGTEPRVTGNTIYFGEGSWLTVV.

The chain has TRBV19 and TRBJ2-3; D is ambiguous. The CDR3 contains 14 residues. CDR1 and CDR2 (germline): LNHDA, SQIVND (reference sequence). The ends were cut back, 4 bases at V and 0 bases at J, with 8 bases in the middle. The CDR3 bases are TGTGCCAGTAGTACGCGACTGAGCACAGATACGCAGTATTTT. Its translation: CASSTRLSTDTQYF.

J is TRBJ2-3 and V is TRBV7-2; 8 bases fit TRBD2. The CDR3 loop spans 14 amino acids. CDR1 is SGHTA, CDR2 FQGNSA, per germline. Trimming took 5 bases from V and 7 from J; bases not matched to a gene: 8. The CDR3 DNA reads as TGTGCCAGCAGCACGACTAGCGATAAAAATACGCAGTATTTT. Translation: CASSTTSDKNTQYF.

V usage is TRBV6-5 and J usage is TRBJ2-7; 7 nucleotides align to TRBD1. J lost 3 bases, V lost 4 bases, and 9 bases had no gene match. Germline V CDR1 and CDR2: MNHEY, SVGAGI. The CDR3 sequence is 15 residues long. In DNA form, the CDR3 reads TGTGCCAGCAGTTTCCAAGGGGGCCTCATCTACGAGCAGTACTTC. Amino acids: CASSFQGGLIYEQYF.

The chain is built from TRBV9 and TRBJ2-3; no definite D call. The CDR3 contains 15 residues. Germline CDR1 SGDLS, CDR2 YYNGEE. Trimming took 0 bases from V and 4 from J, leaving 12 bases between them. The CDR3 protein is CASSVVPLSPDTQYF. Written as DNA, the CDR3 is TGTGCCAGCAGCGTAGTACCGCTGAGCCCAGATACGCAGTATTTT.

This sequence joins TRBV6-5 and TRBJ1-4, with D tentatively TRBD1 (5 bases). Per germline, CDR1 MNHEY and CDR2 SVGAGI. CDR3 length: 15 amino acids. Trimming took off 4 bases at V and 8 bases at J, with 17 bases between the two ends. The CDR3 loop reads CASSSGGRVREKLFF. The CDR3 bases are TGTGCCAGCAGTTCGGGCGGCAGGGTGAGAGAAAAACTGTTTTTT.

The chain combines TRBV19 with TRBJ1-2; 8 positions match TRBD1. The J segment lost 8 bases and the V segment lost 7 bases, leaving 18 bases of the junction unmatched. Per germline, CDR1 LNHDA and CDR2 SQIVND (reference sequence). The CDR3 runs to 16 residues. As DNA, the CDR3 is TGTGCCAGTACCCGGGACAGGTCAGTAAGGTCGGGCGGCTACACCTTC. This encodes CASTRDRSVRSGGYTF.

V and J are TRBV27 and TRBJ1-2; D is unclear. Trimming took 0 bases from V and 4 from J, leaving 15 bases between them. This CDR3 is built from 16 residues. Germline CDR1 reads MNHEY; CDR2 reads SMNVEV (reference sequence). The CDR3 region has the DNA TGTGCCAGCAGTTTATCGTTGGCAAGCGAGCGCTATGGCTACACCTTC. The encoded protein is CASSLSLASERYGYTF.

The chain recombines TRBV5-6 with TRBJ2-7; maybe TRBD2 (5 bases). Trimming left V 1 base short and J 5 bases short, with 16 bases between. Germline assignment: CDR1 SGHDT and CDR2 YYEEEE. The CDR3 consists of 15 residues. The CDR3 loop reads CASSLFSTTNDEQYF. In DNA form, the CDR3 reads TGTGCCAGCAGCTTGTTTTCGACTACAAACGACGAGCAGTACTTC.

The gene calls are TRBV4-3 and TRBJ2-1; weak D call: TRBD2 (6 bases). CDR3 length: 15 amino acids. V lost 2 bases, J lost 7 bases, and 15 bases lay in between. CDR1 is LGHNA, CDR2 YSLEER, per germline. CDR3 bases: TGCGCCAGCAGCCAAACGGGACTGGCGGGTAATGAGCAGTTCTTC. It is translated as CASSQTGLAGNEQFF.

The chain has TRBV7-3 and TRBJ2-1; the match to TRBD2 covers 14 bases. Looked up from germline, CDR1 is SGHTA and CDR2 is FQGTGA. J gave up 8 bases and V 4 bases, and 4 bases lay outside the gene matches. This CDR3 is 15 amino acids long. CDR3 sequence reads: CASSSGLAGGYEQFF. The CDR3 DNA follows: TGTGCCAGCAGCTCTGGACTAGCGGGAGGATATGAGCAGTTCTTC.

J is TRBJ1-2 and V is TRBV6-4; D ambiguous. Germline assignment: CDR1 MRHNA and CDR2 SNTAGT. The CDR3 covers 12 residues. The V gene lost 0 bases and the J gene lost 7 bases, with 6 bases spanning the gap. CDR3 residues: CASSDSNTGYTF. CDR3 bases: TGTGCCAGCAGTGACTCGAACACTGGCTACACCTTC.